These 16 T cell receptor beta chains were sequenced from one sample in a study of T cells in localized non-small cell lung cancer. TCRdb's copy holds only in-frame clones and misses some; the assay was immunoSEQ multiplex PCR. Among roughly 30,000 clones listed, 91% were seen once. The sample consisted of peripheral blood, taken before any cancer treatment. These receptors originate from a female donor over 55 with stage I lung adenocarcinoma.

V and J are TRBV5-1 and TRBJ2-2; TRBD2 matches 9 bases. This CDR3 is 16 amino acids long. Germline CDR1 SGHRS, CDR2 YFSETQ. V trimming: 1 base; J trimming: 6 bases; junction bases outside the gene matches: 7. The CDR3: CASSLHLAGSSGELFF. The CDR3 region has the DNA TGCGCCAGCAGCTTGCATCTAGCGGGGAGTTCCGGGGAGCTGTTTTTT.

This chain uses TRBV10-1 with TRBJ1-4, with 10 positions matching TRBD1. Germline V CDR1 and CDR2: WNHNN, SYGVQD (reference sequence). The junction had 4 bases not matched to a gene; V was cut back by 9 bases and J by 6 bases. The CDR3 has 13 amino acids. The CDR3, as DNA: TGCGCCAGGGGACAGGGGTTTCATGAAAAACTGTTTTTT. Translation: CARGQGFHEKLFF.

The gene calls are TRBV18 and TRBJ2-5; D perhaps matches TRBD1 (5 bases). This CDR3 contains 13 residues. Germline V gene data show CDR1 as KGHSH and CDR2 as LQKENI. V shed 4 bases and J shed 2 bases, with 8 bases lying between them. The CDR3 DNA is TGTGCCAGCTCACGGGGCCAGCAAGAGACCCAGTACTTC. Translation: CASSRGQQETQYF.

This chain uses TRBV2 with TRBJ2-1; D uncertain. Trimming removed 7 bases at V and 0 bases at J, with 10 bases between. In germline, CDR1 is SNHLY, CDR2 FYNNEI. The length of the CDR3 is 14 residues. The DNA of the CDR3 is TGTGCCAGCAAGTCGGTAAGCTCCTACAATGAGCAGTTCTTC. Protein sequence: CASKSVSSYNEQFF.

The chain has TRBV11-2 and TRBJ2-5; unclear D gene. V was cut by 5 bases and J by 5 bases, with 12 bases left in between. This CDR3 is built from 13 residues. Germline V gives CDR1 SGHAT, CDR2 FQNNGV. For the CDR3, the DNA is TGTGCCAGCAGCCCCGAAGGGTTGGAGACCCAGTACTTC. This sequence encodes CASSPEGLETQYF.

This chain uses TRBV4-2 with TRBJ1-4; D gene unclear. CDR1 is LGHNA, CDR2 YNFKEQ, per germline. The V gene lost 2 bases and the J gene lost 7 bases, with 14 bases spanning the gap. The CDR3 has 15 amino acids. CDR3 nucleotide sequence: TGTGCCAGCAGCCAATCGCGCGCGTTAGGTGAAAAACTGTTTTTT. Residues: CASSQSRALGEKLFF.

This chain joins TRBV5-1 and TRBJ2-7, with 12 bases identical to TRBD1. Germline V gene data show CDR1 as SGHRS and CDR2 as YFSETQ. V was pared by 3 bases and J by 4 bases, with 8 bases of the junction left unmatched. The CDR3 extends over 16 amino acids. This chain's CDR3 is CASSSAPGQGAYEQYF. CDR3 DNA: TGCGCCAGCAGCTCGGCCCCGGGACAGGGGGCTTACGAGCAGTACTTC.

The chain links TRBV7-6 to TRBJ1-1; maybe TRBD1 (5 bases). Trimming removed 0 bases from V and 1 base from J, with 12 bases in between. Looked up from germline, CDR1 is SGHVS and CDR2 is FNYEAQ. The CDR3 loop spans 16 amino acids. CDR3 loop: CASSLALRGKNTEAFF. CDR3 nucleotide sequence: TGTGCCAGCAGCTTAGCGCTCCGGGGCAAGAACACTGAAGCTTTCTTT.

The chain employs TRBV4-2 and TRBJ2-2; possibly TRBD1 for D (6 bases). This CDR3 contains 17 residues. Germline V lookup: CDR1 LGHNA, CDR2 YNFKEQ. V shed 4 bases and J shed 5 bases, with 20 bases lying between them. The CDR3 nucleotides read TGTGCCAGCAGCCTCCACGCCGACAGGATAGTTACCGGGGAGCTGTTTTTT. Amino acid sequence: CASSLHADRIVTGELFF.

The chain uses TRBV30 and TRBJ2-7; no definite D call. The CDR3 sequence is 12 residues long. The V gene's germline CDR1 is GTSNPN and CDR2 SVGIG (reference sequence). V was trimmed by 2 bases and J by 2 bases, leaving 7 bases between them. The CDR3 coding sequence is TGTGCCTGGAGTCGGGTCACCTACGAGCAGTACTTC. This codes for CAWSRVTYEQYF. Full variable domain (rest looked up from reference TRBV30 and TRBJ2-7): SQTIHQWPATLVQPVGSPLSLECTVEGTSNPNLYWYRQAAGRGLQLLFYSVGIGQISSEVPQNLSASRPQDRQFILSSKKLLLSDSGFYLCAWSRVTYEQYFGPGTRLTVT.

The chain carries TRBV28 and TRBJ1-2; no firm D call. V was pared by 9 bases and J by 0 bases, with 8 bases between. CDR1 and CDR2 from the germline V gene are MDHEN and SYDVKM. The CDR3 totals 12 residues. Here the CDR3 DNA reads TGTGCCAGTACTAGATCTAACTATGGCTACACCTTC. This gives the protein CASTRSNYGYTF.

V gene TRBV6-6 combines with J gene TRBJ1-5; 8 nucleotides agree with TRBD1. Trimming removed 7 bases from V and 6 bases from J; junction bases left unmatched: 8. This CDR3 is 14 amino acids long. The germline gives CDR1 MNHNY, CDR2 SVGAGI (reference sequence). The CDR3 here is CASTRRDRSQPQHF. DNA for the CDR3: TGTGCCAGCACCCGCCGGGACAGGTCTCAGCCCCAGCATTTT.

This clone was recorded a few times. The V gene is TRBV6-1, the J gene TRBJ2-7; D is possibly TRBD2 (7 bases). This CDR3 has 15 residues. The V end was cut by 6 bases, the J end by 3 bases, with 18 bases between. CDR1 and CDR2 from the germline V gene are MNHNS and SASEGT. The CDR3 region is CASRLGGARVYEQYF. CDR3 nucleotides: TGTGCCAGCAGATTGGGGGGGGCCAGGGTCTACGAGCAGTACTTC.

The table lists this clone with a few counts. The genes are TRBV28 and TRBJ2-7; 9 bases are shared with TRBD2. V lost 5 bases and J lost 3; bases outside the gene matches: 17. Germline V gene data show CDR1 as MDHEN and CDR2 as SYDVKM. This CDR3 contains 18 residues. The chain's CDR3 is CASSRGGSISGSDYEQYF. The CDR3 region has the DNA TGTGCCAGCAGTCGGGGGGGATCGATTAGCGGGAGCGACTACGAGCAGTACTTC.

This chain links TRBV25-1 with TRBJ1-6; 9 bases are shared with TRBD1. The J segment lost 7 bases and the V segment lost 6 bases, leaving 7 bases of the junction unmatched. CDR1 is MGHDK and CDR2 is SYGVNS in the germline V gene. The CDR3 runs to 15 residues. CDR3 residues: CASSEMTGGNSPLHF. DNA for the CDR3: TGTGCCAGCAGCGAAATGACAGGGGGGAATTCACCCCTCCACTTT.

The rearrangement links TRBV7-9 to TRBJ2-5, with D unclear. The CDR3 is 12 residues long. The germline V gene has CDR1 SEHNR and CDR2 FQNEAQ (reference sequence). Trimming removed 5 bases at V and 5 bases at J, with 9 bases between. This chain's CDR3 is CASSMARETQYF. The CDR3 region has the DNA TGTGCCAGCAGCATGGCGAGGGAGACCCAGTACTTC.